The present T cell receptor (beta chain) was sequenced within a study of T-cell reconstitution after alpha-beta-depleted transplantation in children. Findings of the study overall: After transplant, at about two months, alpha-beta T cells were reportedly derived from several hundred expanded graft clones.

In this sample, this clonotype turned up many times. The antigen is undetermined. Molecular barcoding with unique molecular identifiers was used for the TCRbeta library. Each CDR3 protein is one row after TCRdb ran MiXCR on the PCR reads. The sample lists hundreds of thousands of distinct CDR3 sequences, 7% to 9% occurring once. Germline CDR1 DFQATT, CDR2 SNEGSKA (reference sequence). V lost 1 base, J lost 5 bases, and 12 bases lay in between. CDR3 size: 15 residues. The sequence came from a male patient aged 2-15 years who had a stem cell transplant for acute myeloid leukemia, so the T cells may come from the graft donor. Sequenced material: PBMCs, mostly from graft donor cells, taken 360 days after TCRalphabeta/CD19-depleted stem cell transplant. This chain links TRBV20-1 with TRBJ1-6, with D hard to call. The CDR3 bases are TGCAGTGCTAGAGGGTTTGGGAGACATAATTCACCCCTCCACTTT. It is translated as CSARGFGRHNSPLHF.